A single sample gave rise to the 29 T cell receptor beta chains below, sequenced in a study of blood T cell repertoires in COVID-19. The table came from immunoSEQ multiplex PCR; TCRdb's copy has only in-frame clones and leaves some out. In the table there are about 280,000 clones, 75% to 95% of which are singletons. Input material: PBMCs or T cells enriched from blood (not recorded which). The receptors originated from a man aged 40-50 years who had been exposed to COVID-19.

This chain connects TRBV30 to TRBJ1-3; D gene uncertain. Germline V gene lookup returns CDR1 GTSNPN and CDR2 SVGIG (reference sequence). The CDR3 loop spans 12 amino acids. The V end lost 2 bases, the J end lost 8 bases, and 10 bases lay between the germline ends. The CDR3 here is CAWSTPMDTIYF. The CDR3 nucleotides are TGTGCCTGGAGTACACCGATGGACACCATATATTTT.

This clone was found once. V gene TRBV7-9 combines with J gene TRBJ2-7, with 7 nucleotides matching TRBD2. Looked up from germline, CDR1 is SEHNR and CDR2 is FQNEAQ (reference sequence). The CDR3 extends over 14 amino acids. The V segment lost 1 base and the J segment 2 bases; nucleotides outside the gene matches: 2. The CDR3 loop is CASSLGLAAYEQYF. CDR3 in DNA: TGTGCCAGCAGCTTAGGTCTAGCGGCCTACGAGCAGTACTTC.

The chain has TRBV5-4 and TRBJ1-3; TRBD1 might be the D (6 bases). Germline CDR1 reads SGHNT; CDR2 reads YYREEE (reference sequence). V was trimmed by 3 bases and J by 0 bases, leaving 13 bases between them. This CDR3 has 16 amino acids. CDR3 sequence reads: CASSSPRDISGNTIYF. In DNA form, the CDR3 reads TGTGCCAGCAGCTCACCCCGGGACATCTCTGGAAACACCATATATTTT.

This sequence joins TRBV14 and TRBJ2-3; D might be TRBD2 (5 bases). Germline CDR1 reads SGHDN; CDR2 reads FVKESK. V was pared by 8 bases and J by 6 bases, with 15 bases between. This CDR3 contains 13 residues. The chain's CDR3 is CASGVSGGDTQYF. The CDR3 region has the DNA TGTGCCAGCGGGGTAAGCGGTGGTGATACGCAGTATTTT.

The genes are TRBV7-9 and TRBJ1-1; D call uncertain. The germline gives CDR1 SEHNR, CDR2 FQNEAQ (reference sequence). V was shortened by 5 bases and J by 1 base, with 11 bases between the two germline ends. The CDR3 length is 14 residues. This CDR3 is CASSPPGANTEAFF. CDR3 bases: TGTGCCAGCAGCCCCCCAGGTGCGAACACTGAAGCTTTCTTT.

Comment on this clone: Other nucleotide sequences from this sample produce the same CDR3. The CDR3 nucleotides read TGCGCCAGCAGCCTATTAACAGATACGCAGTATTTT. This codes for CASSLLTDTQYF. V and J are TRBV5-1 and TRBJ2-3; D gene unclear. Germline lookup yields CDR1 SGHRS and CDR2 YFSETQ. This CDR3 contains 12 residues. Trimming removed 4 bases at V and 3 bases at J, with 6 bases between.

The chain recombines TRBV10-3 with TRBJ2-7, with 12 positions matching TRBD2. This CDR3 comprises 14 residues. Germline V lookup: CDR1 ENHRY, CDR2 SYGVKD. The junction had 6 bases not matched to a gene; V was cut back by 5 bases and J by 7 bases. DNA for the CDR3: TGTGCCATCAGTCGACTAGCGGGAGTGGATGAGCAGTACTTC. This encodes CAISRLAGVDEQYF.

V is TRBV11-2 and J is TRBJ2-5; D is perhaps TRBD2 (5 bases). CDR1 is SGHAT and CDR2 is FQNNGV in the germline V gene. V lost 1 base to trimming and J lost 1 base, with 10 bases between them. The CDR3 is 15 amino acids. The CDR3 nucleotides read TGTGCCAGCAGCTTAGCGGGATGGTCCCAAGAGACCCAGTACTTC. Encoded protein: CASSLAGWSQETQYF.

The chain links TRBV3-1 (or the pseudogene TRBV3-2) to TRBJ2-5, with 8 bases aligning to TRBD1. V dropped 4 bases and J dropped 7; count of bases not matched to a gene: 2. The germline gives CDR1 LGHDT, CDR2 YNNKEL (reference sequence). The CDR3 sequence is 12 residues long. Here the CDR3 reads CASSRTGGTQYF. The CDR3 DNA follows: TGTGCCAGCAGCCGTACAGGGGGGACCCAGTACTTC.

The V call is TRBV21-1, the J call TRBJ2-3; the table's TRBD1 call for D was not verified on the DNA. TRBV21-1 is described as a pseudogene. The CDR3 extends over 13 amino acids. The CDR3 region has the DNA TGTGCCAGCAGCCTTCCACAAAGTGATACGCAGTATTTT. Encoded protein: CASSLPQSDTQYF.

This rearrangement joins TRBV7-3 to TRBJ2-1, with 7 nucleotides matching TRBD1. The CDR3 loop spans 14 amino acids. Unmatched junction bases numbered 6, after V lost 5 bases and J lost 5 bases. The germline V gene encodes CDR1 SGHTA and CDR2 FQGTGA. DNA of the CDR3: TGTGCCAGCAGCCTCGGGACAGAGCACAATGAGCAGTTCTTC. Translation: CASSLGTEHNEQFF.

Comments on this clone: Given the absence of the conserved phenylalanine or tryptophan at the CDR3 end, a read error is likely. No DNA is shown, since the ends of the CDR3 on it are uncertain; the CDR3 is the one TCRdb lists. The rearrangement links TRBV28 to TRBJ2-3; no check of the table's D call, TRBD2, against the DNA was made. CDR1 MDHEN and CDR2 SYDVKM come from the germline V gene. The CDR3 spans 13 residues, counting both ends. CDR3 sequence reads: CASSPSHMEGLFT.

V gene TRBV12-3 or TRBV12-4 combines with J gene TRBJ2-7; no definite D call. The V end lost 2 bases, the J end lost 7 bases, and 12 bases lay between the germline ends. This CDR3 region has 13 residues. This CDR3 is CASSLSYSREQYF. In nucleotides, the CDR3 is TGTGCCAGCAGTTTAAGTTATTCGAGGGAGCAGTACTTC.

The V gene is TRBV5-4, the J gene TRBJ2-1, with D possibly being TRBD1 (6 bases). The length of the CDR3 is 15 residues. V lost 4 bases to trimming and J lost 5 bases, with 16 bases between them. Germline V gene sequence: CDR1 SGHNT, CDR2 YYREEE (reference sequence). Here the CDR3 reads CASSLTDRSHNEQFF. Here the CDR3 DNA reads TGTGCCAGCAGCCTAACCGACAGGTCCCACAATGAGCAGTTCTTC.

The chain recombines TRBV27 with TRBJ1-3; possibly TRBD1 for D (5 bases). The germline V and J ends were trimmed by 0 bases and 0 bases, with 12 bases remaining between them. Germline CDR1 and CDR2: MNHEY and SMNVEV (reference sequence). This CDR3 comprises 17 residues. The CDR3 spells CASSLSGGTTSGNTIYF. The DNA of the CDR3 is TGTGCCAGCAGTTTATCTGGAGGGACGACCTCTGGAAACACCATATATTTT.

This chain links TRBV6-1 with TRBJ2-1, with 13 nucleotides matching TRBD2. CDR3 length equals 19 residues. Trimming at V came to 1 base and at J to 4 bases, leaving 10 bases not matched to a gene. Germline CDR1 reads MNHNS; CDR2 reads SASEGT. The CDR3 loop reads CASSEEGLLAGGLYNEQFF. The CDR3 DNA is TGTGCCAGCAGTGAAGAGGGGTTACTAGCGGGAGGGCTATACAATGAGCAGTTCTTC.

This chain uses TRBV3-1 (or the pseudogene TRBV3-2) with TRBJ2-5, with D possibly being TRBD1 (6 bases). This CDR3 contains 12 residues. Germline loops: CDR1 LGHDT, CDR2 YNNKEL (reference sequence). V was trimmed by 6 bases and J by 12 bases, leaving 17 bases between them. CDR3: CASSPRTEREYF. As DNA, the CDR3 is TGTGCCAGCAGTCCCCGGACAGAACGCGAGTACTTC.

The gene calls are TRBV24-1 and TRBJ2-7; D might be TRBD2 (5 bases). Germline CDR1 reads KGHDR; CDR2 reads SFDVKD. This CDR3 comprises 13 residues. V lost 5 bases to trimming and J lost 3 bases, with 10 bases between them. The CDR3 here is CATSVSGGYEQYF. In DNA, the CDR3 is TGTGCCACCAGTGTAAGTGGAGGCTACGAGCAGTACTTC.

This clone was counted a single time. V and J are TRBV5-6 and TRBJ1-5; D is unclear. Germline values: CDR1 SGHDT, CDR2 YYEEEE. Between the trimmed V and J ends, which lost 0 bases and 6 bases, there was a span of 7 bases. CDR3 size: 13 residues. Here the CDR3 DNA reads TGTGCCAGCAGCTTGGGAGGGTTTCAGCCCCAGCATTTT. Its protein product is CASSLGGFQPQHF.

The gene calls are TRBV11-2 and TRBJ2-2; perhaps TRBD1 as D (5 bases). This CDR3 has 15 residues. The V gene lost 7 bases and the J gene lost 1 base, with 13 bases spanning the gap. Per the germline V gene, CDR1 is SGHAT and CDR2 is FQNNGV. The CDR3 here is CASTRDSQNTGELFF. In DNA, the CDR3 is TGTGCCAGCACCCGCGACAGTCAGAACACCGGGGAGCTGTTTTTT.

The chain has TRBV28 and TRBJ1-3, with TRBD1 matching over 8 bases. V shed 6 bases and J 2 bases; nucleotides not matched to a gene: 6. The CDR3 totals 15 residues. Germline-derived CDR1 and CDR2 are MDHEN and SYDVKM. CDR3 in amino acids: CASRPRTGPGNTIYF. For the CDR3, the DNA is TGTGCCAGCAGACCGAGGACAGGGCCTGGAAACACCATATATTTT.

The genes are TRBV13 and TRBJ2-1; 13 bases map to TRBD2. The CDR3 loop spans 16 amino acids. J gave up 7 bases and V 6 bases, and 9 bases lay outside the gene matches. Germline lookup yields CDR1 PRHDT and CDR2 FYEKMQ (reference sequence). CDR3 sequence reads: CASRPRLAGGGNEQFF. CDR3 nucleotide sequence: TGTGCCAGCAGACCTCGACTAGCGGGAGGAGGGAATGAGCAGTTCTTC.

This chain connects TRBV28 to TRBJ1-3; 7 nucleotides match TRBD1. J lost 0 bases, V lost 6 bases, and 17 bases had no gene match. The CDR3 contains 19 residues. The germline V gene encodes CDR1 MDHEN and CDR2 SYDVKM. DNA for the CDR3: TGTGCCAGCAGAAATGACAGGGACGTGCTGAAGAGCTCTGGAAACACCATATATTTT. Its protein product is CASRNDRDVLKSSGNTIYF.

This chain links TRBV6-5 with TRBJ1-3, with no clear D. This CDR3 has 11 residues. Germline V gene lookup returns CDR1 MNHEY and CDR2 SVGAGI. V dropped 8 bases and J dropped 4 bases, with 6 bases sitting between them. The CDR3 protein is CASLDGNTIYF. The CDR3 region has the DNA TGTGCCAGCCTAGACGGAAACACCATATATTTT.

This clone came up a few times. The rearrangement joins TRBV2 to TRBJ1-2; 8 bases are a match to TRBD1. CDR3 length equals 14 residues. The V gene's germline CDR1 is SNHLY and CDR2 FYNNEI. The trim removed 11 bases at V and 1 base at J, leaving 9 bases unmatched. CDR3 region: CASQLGQGNYGYTF. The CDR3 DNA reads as TGTGCCTCCCAGTTAGGACAGGGTAACTATGGCTACACCTTC.

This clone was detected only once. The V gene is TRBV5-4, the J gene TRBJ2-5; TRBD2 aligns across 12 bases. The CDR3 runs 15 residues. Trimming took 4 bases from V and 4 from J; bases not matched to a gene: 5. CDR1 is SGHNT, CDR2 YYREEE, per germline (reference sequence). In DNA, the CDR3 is TGTGCCAGCAGCCTGACTAGCGGGAGCTCAGAGACCCAGTACTTC. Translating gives CASSLTSGSSETQYF.

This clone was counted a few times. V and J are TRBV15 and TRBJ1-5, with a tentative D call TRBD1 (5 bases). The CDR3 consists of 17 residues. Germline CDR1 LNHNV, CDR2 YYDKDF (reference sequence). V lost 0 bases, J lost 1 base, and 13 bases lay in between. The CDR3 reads CATSRESAGKSNQPQHF. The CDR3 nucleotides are TGTGCCACCAGCAGAGAGTCTGCAGGGAAGAGCAATCAGCCCCAGCATTTT.

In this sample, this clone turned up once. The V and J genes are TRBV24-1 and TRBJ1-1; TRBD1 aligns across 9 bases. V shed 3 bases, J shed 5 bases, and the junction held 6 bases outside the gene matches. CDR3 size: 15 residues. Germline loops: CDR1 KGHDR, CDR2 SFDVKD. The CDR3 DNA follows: TGTGCCACCAGTGATAGCGGGACAGGGATTACTGAAGCTTTCTTT. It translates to CATSDSGTGITEAFF.

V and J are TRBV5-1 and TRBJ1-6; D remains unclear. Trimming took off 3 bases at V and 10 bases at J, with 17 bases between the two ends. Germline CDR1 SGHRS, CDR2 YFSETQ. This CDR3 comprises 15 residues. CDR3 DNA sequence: TGCGCCAGCAGCTCCGTTATCGCAGGCGAGTCACCCCTCCACTTT. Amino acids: CASSSVIAGESPLHF.